Each of the 4 T cell receptor beta chains below was sequenced from the same sample in a study of blood T cell repertoires in COVID-19. TCRdb keeps only in-frame clones here, not all; method: immunoSEQ multiplex PCR. The repertoire includes about 90,000 clones, around 81% of them detected once, and 6.3% sits in the top ten. The sample taken for sequencing was peripheral blood. These receptors were collected from a man in his 60s with acute or convalescent COVID-19.

In this sample, this clone turned up a few times. The chain has TRBV7-8 and TRBJ1-2; D gene ambiguous. The CDR3 sequence is 15 residues long. Germline CDR1 reads SGHVS; CDR2 reads FQNEAQ. V was cut by 6 bases and J by 1 base, with 15 bases left in between. DNA for the CDR3: TGTGCCAGCAGTTTGGAGGATACCATTAACTATGGCTACACCTTC. Amino acids: CASSLEDTINYGYTF.

The CDR3 DNA is TGTGCCAGCAGCTTCGACAGGGACGCCGAGCAGTACTTC. This encodes CASSFDRDAEQYF. This rearrangement joins TRBV7-3 to TRBJ2-7; 7 nucleotides line up with TRBD1. CDR3 size: 13 residues. J lost 6 bases, V lost 3 bases, and 5 bases had no gene match. Per germline, CDR1 SGHTA and CDR2 FQGTGA.

The CDR3 region is CASSVLQGSETQYF. The CDR3 DNA sequence: TGTGCCAGCAGCGTACTACAGGGGTCTGAGACCCAGTACTTC. The gene calls are TRBV9 and TRBJ2-5; 7 positions agree with TRBD1. Per the germline V gene, CDR1 is SGDLS and CDR2 is YYNGEE. V dropped 1 base and J dropped 5; count of bases not matched to a gene: 5. The length of the CDR3 is 14 residues.

The chain combines TRBV2 with TRBJ1-4; 10 bases fit TRBD1. Losses at the gene ends were 4 bases for V and 0 bases for J; bases not matched to a gene: 8. The CDR3 sequence is 18 residues long. CDR1 is SNHLY and CDR2 is FYNNEI in the germline V gene. CDR3 DNA: TGTGCCAGCAGTGGACCGTCCGGGACAGGGGCAACTAATGAAAAACTGTTTTTT. This gives the protein CASSGPSGTGATNEKLFF.